This T cell receptor (beta chain) derives from a study of T cells expressing NK-cell markers. This CDR3 comprises 14 residues. Per the germline V gene, CDR1 is ENHRY and CDR2 is SYGVKD. TCRdb reprocessed the 5' RACE reads, keeping one entry per CDR3 protein, no DNA. The sample shows around 550,000 distinct CDR3 sequences, and 3.5% to 4.5% sits with its ten largest clones. This sequence was found in a man aged 18 to 30 in good health. The specimen sequenced was blood T cells: a sorted CD56 or NKG2C T cell subset, CD4+ or CD8+ T cells, or bulk PBMC T cells (not recorded which). The chain has TRBV10-3 and TRBJ2-2; TCRdb's assignment of TRBD1 cannot be checked, as there is no DNA. The chain's CDR3 is CATRLDSASGELFF.